This T cell receptor (beta chain) was profiled in a study of cytomegalovirus exposure and HLA in healthy donors (dated by TCRdb to 2016 to 2017). In terms of the full investigation: In an earlier analysis of several hundred of the donors, about 270 Gb of sequence data and 117 million unique TCR beta sequences from 150 million to 200 million T cells were reported. An early release covering some 640 HLA-typed donors comprised about 290 gigabases of sequencing data and 85 million to 100 million unique TCR sequences. Among the roughly 430 genotyped donors, about 83% belonged to the genetic ancestry cluster associated with self-reported Caucasian donors. The study aimed to test whether cataloging public T cell receptors could reveal signatures of past pathogen exposure. Using immunosequencing, the study profiled T cell repertoires from some 670 subjects and related those repertoires to cytomegalovirus serostatus. A separate validation cohort of 100 to 150 different subjects was used in addition to the approximately 640-subject first cohort. To predict cytomegalovirus infection status, the study brought together high-throughput TCR immunosequencing, statistical association of individual TCRs with disease status, and machine learning. A later analysis re-analyzed previously published TCR beta repertoires from 666 donors and added high-resolution HLA genotyping to study TCR occurrence patterns. In the later analysis, no new phenotypic data were used to find candidate immune exposures; instead, reliance was placed on TCR beta sequences and their occurrence across donors. In an earlier analysis of a few hundred of the donors, high-throughput TCR beta sequencing was used to judge whether each TCR beta V gene segment behaved as functional or pseudogenic. Donor age, sex, ethnicity and CMV serostatus were compiled alongside the repertoire data. A later genetic analysis used genome-wide SNP genotypes for about 65% of the roughly 700 donors, treating that subset as a discovery cohort. All discovery cohort repertoires had been generated using a single sequencing platform. Both class I and class II loci were covered by HLA typing, at four-digit resolution. The number of typed donors differed by locus: roughly 629-630 for A, B, C, DRB1 and DQB1; some 540 for DQA1; around 580 for DPA1; and roughly 490 for DPB1. Because of strong linkage in the cohort, roughly five DR-DQ haplotypes were treated as single units for association and clustering. Across roughly 420 genotyped donors of the cohort, an average of approximately 240,000 unique TCR beta nucleotide sequences per donor were sequenced, and roughly 20% of those sequences were non-productive. What the work shows at the level of the full study, not this receptor alone: Across donors, most TCR sequences were observed very rarely, whereas some public TCRs were present in many individuals. A further reported finding was that TCR beta sequences accurately predicted the HLA-A and HLA-B alleles for most subjects in the first cohort. In a later analysis, the rate of TCR association differed among HLA loci, with DRB1 alleles having the most associated TCRs and HLA-C alleles having the fewest. In both the original and validation cohorts, the classifier was reported to diagnose cytomegalovirus status with high specificity and sensitivity. Several of the top co-occurrence clusters appeared to be linked to parvovirus B19, influenza, CMV and Epstein-Barr virus, according to a later analysis. CMV serostatus was the only immune exposure information available for the cohort. Correlated functional status among segregating V segments might be attributable to linkage disequilibrium, but an unknown experimental factor could not be ruled out. Presence/absence analyses assumed roughly uniform sequencing depth across donors, an assumption that may not hold. Because counts were too low, roughly 18 rarely observed V segments, including chromosome 9 orphons, were left out of the earlier analysis of 587 of the donors. An earlier analysis of around 600 of the donors showed that most TCR beta V segments appeared in productive rearrangements either about 87% or about 30% of the time, which broadly matched IMGT annotations. Only TCR beta chains were sequenced in this cohort, and the absence of alpha or paired-chain data limited detectable features. Specific HLA alleles were associated with 16,951 TCR beta sequences at a false discovery rate of 0.05 in a later analysis. When HLA alleles, especially DR and DQ, strongly co-occurred, TCR associations were difficult to assign to individual alleles. A total of 164 TCR beta chains were listed by the study as associated with cytomegalovirus. A later analysis found that most CMV-associated TCR beta chains appeared HLA-restricted, with HLA associations seemingly driven largely by CMV exposure. An association between a missense DCLRE1C variant and V-gene and J-gene trimming of TCR beta chains was found in a later genetic analysis and replicated in an independent cohort. The sequencing pipeline was judged likely to have produced a cluster of highly shared sequence variants as a technical artifact. In a later genetic analysis, fewer N-insertions in productive TCRs were reported among donors in an Asian-associated ancestry cluster than the 666-donor mean. A few of the identified cytomegalovirus-associated TCR beta chains were confirmed in vitro to be specific for cytomegalovirus antigens. It was suggested by the authors that the approach could potentially be generalized to other disease states and immunological phenotypes. In a later analysis, HLA-associated TCR beta chains were found to be more clonally expanded and to have lower generation probabilities than equally common non-associated chains. Because HLA typing was missing for some donors at each locus, association tests included only the typed subset. Because the 87-base-pair reads could not distinguish some IMGT-functional V segments, including TRBV6-2 and TRBV6-3, those segments were excluded.

About this clone itself: It lacks a known antigen. Within one base of it there is no much larger clone, and no base qualities were kept.

The cohort comprised some 730 healthy bone marrow donors. At the time of sampling, all cohort members were nominally healthy, though unrecorded immune exposures were likely present. The donor tested CMV seronegative, placing the donor among the approximately 360 seronegative members of the cohort. A peripheral blood sample was provided by each donor, and peripheral blood mononuclear cells were used for TCR beta sequencing. Genomic DNA extraction from the blood cell samples was performed with the Qiagen DNeasy Blood Extraction Kit. The library was made by the immunoSEQ multiplex PCR assay. A mixture of 60 forward primers for TCR Vbeta segments and 13 reverse primers for TCR Jbeta segments was used in the multiplex PCR. The CDR3 region of rearranged TCR beta genes was amplified from genomic DNA with a multiplex PCR assay. The Illumina HiSeq System was used to sequence the amplified TCR beta libraries as 87-base-pair reads. On the authors' methods: A later analysis counted tens of millions of unique TCR beta chains across the 500 to 850 repertoires, and roughly 9.9 million of these chains were shared by at least two donors. Raw reads were error-corrected and collapsed into unique sequences by a nearest-neighbor algorithm in which closely related sequences were merged to remove PCR and sequencing errors. To assign V, D and J gene segments, CDR3 sequences were aligned to IMGT reference sequences. For a sequence to be retained, a match of at least six nucleotides was required to both a V gene segment and a J gene segment. Rearrangements were called productive when the CDR3 lacked stop codons and stayed in frame with V and J; all others were non-productive. CDR3 was defined by IMGT convention, running from the second conserved V-encoded cysteine to the conserved J-encoded phenylalanine. In an earlier analysis of approximately 500 of the donors, sequences lacking an unambiguous match to a single V gene segment were excluded. An earlier analysis of some 610 of the donors called V segments functional above 56.7% productive rearrangements and segregating when the between-donor standard deviation exceeded 5%. A statistical classification framework was built to diagnose cytomegalovirus status from the catalog of TCR beta chain sequences. A later analysis assigned V and J genes by comparing TCR nucleotide sequences with IMGT/GENE-DB human TR gene sequences. Using the TCRdist pipeline, a later analysis assigned CDR3 sequences along with most-parsimonious VDJ recombination scenarios. A later analysis defined each TCR beta chain by its CDR3 amino acid sequence plus V-gene family, and excluded reads lacking a unique V-gene family. A later analysis removed 592 highly shared, low-generation-probability nucleotide sequences to deal with suspected cross-contamination and a sequencing artifact. In a later analysis, a clonal expansion index was calculated for each public chain from normalized within-repertoire ranks of inferred template counts. In a later analysis, generation probabilities were computed with a VDJ recombination model fitted to out-of-frame rearrangements, and the resulting probabilities were checked against IGoR. In a later analysis, hypergeometric tests were used to score TCR-TCR, TCR-HLA and TCR-CMV co-occurrence, with a repertoire-size bias correction applied to TCR pairs. A later analysis estimated false discovery rates by permuting HLA or CMV assignments 20 times. In a later analysis, co-occurring TCRs were grouped using DBSCAN, and TCRdist sequence similarity was added for clustering within HLA-allele-positive subsets. For co-occurrence clustering, repertoires with fewer than 30,000 or more than 120,000 public chains were excluded, along with roughly five repertoires with anomalous nucleotide sharing. TCRdb took this table from immuneACCESS and kept in-frame rearrangements with V and J called. Such tables lack part of the clones; where checked against another copy, unresolved V genes explain under half of the gap, and the rest is unexplained. V and J calls and clone size come straight from that table; D and trimming were deduced from the DNA. The sample contains about 110,000 clones, about 86% of them found a single time. About 1.8% of the sample goes to the ten largest clones.

Per the germline V gene (reference sequence), LNHNV is the CDR1 and YYDKDF is the CDR2. Inclusive of the bounding cysteine and phenylalanine, the CDR3 is 16 residues long. Of all the DNA, just the CDR3 is kept, 48 bases in frame from base 1. The trim is 3 bases for V and 1 base for J, with a gap of 13 bases between the germline ends. The receptor was isolated from a man between 35 and 55 years old in good health and CMV-seronegative. The sequence links TRBV15 to TRBJ1-5, with the D gene not confidently named. Sequencing was carried out using PBMCs. In nucleotides, the sequence is TGTGCCACCAGCAGGGCGGCGGCCCTAAGCAATCAGCCCCAGCATTTT. Translated, it reads CATSRAAALSNQPQHF.